This T cell receptor beta chain stems from a study of blood T cell repertoires in COVID-19. This CDR3 has 15 residues. Germline loops: CDR1 MGHRA, CDR2 YSYEKL. Trimming pared 2 bases from V and 4 bases from J, leaving 14 bases between. Original data processing: Nucleated cell counts were estimated from reference gene primer amplification. Clones were sequenced by immunoSEQ multiplex PCR, and TCRdb holds only the in-frame ones, with some missing. V, J and clone size derive from that table, while D and trimming were established from the DNA sequence. Of 150,000 or so clones in the sample, 70% to 85% were seen once.

The chain uses TRBV4-1 and TRBJ1-2, with D possibly TRBD1 on 6 matching bases. The receptor's source is a woman aged 45-60 years with acute or convalescent COVID-19. Material for sequencing was peripheral blood. For the CDR3, the DNA is TGCGCCAGCAGCCAATCCCAGGGGCAAGGCTATGGCTACACCTTC. Its protein is CASSQSQGQGYGYTF.